This TCR beta chain comes out of a study of blood T cell repertoires in COVID-19. About the research overall: Acute-phase and convalescent COVID-19 samples originated in the United States, Italy and Spain.

Germline loops: CDR1 LNHDA, CDR2 SQIVND (reference sequence). This CDR3 region has 14 residues. The junction had 7 bases not matched to a gene; V was cut back by 10 bases and J by 4 bases. Repertoires were generated with immunoSEQ multiplex PCR, while TCRdb's copy carries only in-frame clones and drops some. The table lists some 180,000 clones, about 85% of them singletons, with around 6% in the top ten. Seattle enrolled patients during active infection and tracked them longitudinally. The sequenced sample consisted of peripheral blood. J is TRBJ1-6 and V is TRBV19; the match to TRBD1 covers 7 bases. This TCR was recovered from a woman in her 40s with COVID-19, enrolled during active disease. CDR3 bases: TGTGCCACAGGGGGACTGACGTATAATTCACCCCTCCACTTT. It codes for CATGGLTYNSPLHF. Full variable domain (outside the CDR3, taken from reference TRBV19 and TRBJ1-6): DGGITQSPKYLFRKEGQNVTLSCEQNLNHDAMYWYRQDPGQGLRLIYYSQIVNDFQKGDIAEGYSVSREKKESFPLTVTSAQKNPTAFYLCATGGLTYNSPLHFGNGTRLTVT.